The 2 T cell receptor beta chains listed next were all sequenced from one sample in a study of CD8 T cells in Susac syndrome. With random hexamers, roughly 0.45 to 1 ug RNA was reverse transcribed. MiXCR, applied by TCRdb to the immunoSEQ multiplex PCR reads, yields one record per CDR3 protein. The sample consists of 65,000 to 95,000 distinct CDR3 sequences, approximately 93% of them appearing once. The sequenced material came from CD8+ T cells from PBMCs. The origin of the receptors is a human donor with Susac syndrome.

This chain joins TRBV19 and TRBJ2-7; D ambiguous. V dropped 1 base and J dropped 3 bases, with 7 bases sitting between them. CDR3 length: 13 amino acids. CDR1 and CDR2 from the germline V gene are LNHDA and SQIVND (reference sequence). The CDR3 protein is CASSIGSFYEQYF. The CDR3 bases are TGTGCCAGTAGTATAGGCAGCTTCTACGAGCAGTACTTC. The complete variable domain, with remaining parts taken from reference TRBV19 and TRBJ2-7, reads DGGITQSPKYLFRKEGQNVTLSCEQNLNHDAMYWYRQDPGQGLRLIYYSQIVNDFQKGDIAEGYSVSREKKESFPLTVTSAQKNPTAFYLCASSIGSFYEQYFGPGTRLTVT.

The CDR3 loop is CASSPLGGTYQETQYF. The DNA for the CDR3 is TGTGCCAGTAGCCCCCTAGGGGGAACGTACCAAGAGACCCAGTACTTC. The J gene is TRBJ2-5, the V gene TRBV19; a possible D gene is TRBD1 (6 bases). The CDR3 runs 16 residues. The germline V and J ends were trimmed by 6 bases and 0 bases, with 17 bases remaining between them. The germline gives CDR1 LNHDA, CDR2 SQIVND (reference sequence).